This is a list of T cell receptor beta chains from one sample in a study of blood T cell repertoires in COVID-19. TCRdb keeps only in-frame clones here, not all; method: immunoSEQ multiplex PCR. Here the sample spans some 370,000 clones, around 87% being singletons. Material: peripheral blood. The receptors were sampled from a man between 18 and 29 years old with active or convalescent COVID-19. CDR3s include the opening cysteine and the closing phenylalanine or tryptophan. D genes are given only for firm matches. Clone size is given for some rows only: seen once, a few or many times, or a class if the clone is expanded.

abundance	v_gene	d_gene	j_gene	CDR3nt	CDR3aa
.	TRBV29-1	TRBD1	TRBJ1-2	TGCAGCGTTAGAGGGGGCTTCTACTATGGCTACACCTTC	CSVRGGFYYGYTF
.	TRBV27	.	TRBJ2-7	TGTGCCAGCAGTTTGGGCCCCGGCACCTACGAGCAGTACTTC	CASSLGPGTYEQYF
.	TRBV4-1	.	TRBJ1-6	TGCGCCAGCAGCCAAGGAGGAGGCAGGAACTCACCCCTCCACTTT	CASSQGGGRNSPLHF
.	TRBV6-2/TRBV6-3	.	TRBJ1-1	TGTGCCAGCAGTGTGCCTGCGACTGAAGCTTTCTTT	CASSVPATEAFF
.	TRBV7-9	TRBD1	TRBJ1-2	TGTGCCAGCAGTAAGGGACAGGGGGCCTACTATGGCTACACCTTC	CASSKGQGAYYGYTF
.	TRBV6-1	TRBD2	TRBJ2-7	TGTGCCAGCAGTGATGGACTAGCGGGAGGCGGCTACGAGCAGTACTTC	CASSDGLAGGGYEQYF
.	TRBV7-2	.	TRBJ1-6	TGTGCCACCGGACCCGGGGTGAGTGCCGGTCATTCACCCCTCCACTTT	CATGPGVSAGHSPLHF
once	TRBV6-2/TRBV6-3	.	TRBJ2-1	TGTGCCAGCAGTTCTTCCGGGACTCCTACCAGAAACGATGAGCAGTTCTTC	CASSSSGTPTRNDEQFF
.	TRBV27	TRBD1	TRBJ1-4	TGTGCCAGCAGTTTAAGGGGGCTCCACTCCCGAACTAATGAAAAACTGTTTTTT	CASSLRGLHSRTNEKLFF
.	TRBV6-5	.	TRBJ1-2	TGTGCCAGCAGTTACGAGACAACCGGCTATGGCTACACCTTC	CASSYETTGYGYTF
few	TRBV28	.	TRBJ1-3	TGTGCCAGCAGTTTACGGAGAGGCGGAAACACCATATATTTT	CASSLRRGGNTIYF
.	TRBV24-1	TRBD2	TRBJ2-5	TGTGCCACCAGTGATCAAGGGGGTAGCGGGGTCCCTCGAGAAACCCAGTACTTC	CATSDQGGSGVPRETQYF
.	TRBV12-3/TRBV12-4	TRBD1	TRBJ2-5	TGTGCCAGCAGCTCCGGGACAGAAGAGACCCAGTACTTC	CASSSGTEETQYF
.	TRBV4-1	.	TRBJ2-1	TGCGCCAGCAGCCAAGAAGAGGCCAGCGACTCCTACAATGAGCAGTTCTTC	CASSQEEASDSYNEQFF
.	TRBV7-2	.	TRBJ2-4	TGTGCCAGCAATACCGGGATAGCCAAAAACATTCAGTACTTC	CASNTGIAKNIQYF
once	TRBV24-1	TRBD1	TRBJ2-5	TGTGCCACCAGTGTAAGACAGGGGGCTAAAGAGACCCAGTACTTC	CATSVRQGAKETQYF
once	TRBV29-1	.	TRBJ1-2	TGCAGCGCGGACATTTCCGGAGATGGCTACACCTTC	CSADISGDGYTF
.	TRBV7-9	.	TRBJ1-1	TGTGCCAGCAGCCCCCCGCGGGACAACACTGAAGCTTTCTTT	CASSPPRDNTEAFF
.	TRBV18	.	TRBJ2-5	TGTGCCAGCTCACCACTGCAGGGGGAGACCCAGTACTTC	CASSPLQGETQYF
.	TRBV21-1	.	TRBJ2-3	TGTGCCAGCAGCAAACGCCAACTTGTAGTATGCGTTCCGACAGATACGCAGTATTTT	CASSKRQLVVCVPTDTQYF
.	TRBV25-1	TRBD1	TRBJ1-6	TGTGCCAGCAATCAGGGGGTGGTTTCACCCCTCCACTTT	CASNQGVVSPLHF
.	TRBV2	.	TRBJ2-2	TGTGCCAGTACAACAGTGAACACCGGGGAGCTGTTTTTT	CASTTVNTGELFF
.	TRBV4-2	TRBD2	TRBJ2-3	TGTGCCAGCAGCCCCGGGACTAGCGGTAGAGGTATAGCAGATACGCAGTATTTT	CASSPGTSGRGIADTQYF
.	TRBV3-1/TRBV3-2	.	TRBJ1-1	TGTGCCAGCAGCCCACGAGGAGGGCAGAACACTGAAGCTTTCTTT	CASSPRGGQNTEAFF
.	TRBV5-5	.	TRBJ1-1	TGTGCCAGCAGCTTTATCCGGGAGGAAGGGGCTTTCTTT	CASSFIREEGAFF
once	TRBV9	.	TRBJ2-7	TGTGCCAGCAGCCCGGGAGCTTCGACCTACGAGCAGTACTTC	CASSPGASTYEQYF
.	TRBV5-1	TRBD2	TRBJ2-2	TGCGCCAGCGGTCCAGCGGGAGGCATAAACACCGGGGAGCTGTTTTTT	CASGPAGGINTGELFF
.	TRBV7-9	.	TRBJ2-2	TGTGCCAGCATCCAATATACTGGCAGGGAGGTCGGCGGGGAGCTGTTTTTT	CASIQYTGREVGGELFF
.	TRBV4-1	TRBD1	TRBJ2-7	TGCGCCAGCAGCCCCCGTTCAGGGGGCGACTACGAGCAGTACTTC	CASSPRSGGDYEQYF
.	TRBV5-1	.	TRBJ2-7	TGCGCCAGCAGCTGGGTCGGGGAAGGTTACGAGCAGTACTTC	CASSWVGEGYEQYF
.	TRBV2	TRBD2	TRBJ2-3	TGTGCCAGCAGCAGGACTAGCGGGGCAGATACGCAGTATTTT	CASSRTSGADTQYF
.	TRBV4-1	.	TRBJ2-4	TGCGCCAGCAGCCAAAGAGATCGGACAAACGAAAACATTCAGTACTTC	CASSQRDRTNENIQYF
.	TRBV7-3	.	TRBJ2-2	TGTGCCAGCACCCAGACCGGGGAGCTGTTTTTT	CASTQTGELFF
.	TRBV20-1	.	TRBJ2-3	TGCAGTGCTCACACAGATACGCAGTATTTT	CSAHTDTQYF
.	TRBV28	.	TRBJ1-2	TGTGCCAGCAGTTCGGGCCAGGTAGGGGGCTATGGCTACACCTTC	CASSSGQVGGYGYTF
.	TRBV14	.	TRBJ1-6	TGTGCCAGCAGCCAAGCCACCCCGGCGGGGAATTCACCCCTCCACTTT	CASSQATPAGNSPLHF
.	TRBV7-2	.	TRBJ1-2	TGTGCCAGCAGCTTGAGGCGGACACCCCATGGCTACACCTTC	CASSLRRTPHGYTF
.	TRBV7-7	TRBD1	TRBJ1-4	TGTGCTAGCAGCATCGGACAGGGGGCGCCTGAAAAACTGTTTTTT	CASSIGQGAPEKLFF
.	TRBV2	.	TRBJ2-7	TGTGCCAGCAGGGCCTTATCCTACGAGCAGTACTTC	CASRALSYEQYF
.	TRBV5-6	TRBD2	TRBJ2-1	TGTGCCAGCAGCTTGGGAGTAGCGGGGTACAATGAGCAGTTCTTC	CASSLGVAGYNEQFF
once	TRBV19	TRBD2	TRBJ2-7	TGTGCCAGTAGTATAGGGACGGCGGGAGGGGACCTCTACGAGCAGTACTTC	CASSIGTAGGDLYEQYF
.	TRBV5-5	TRBD1	TRBJ1-1	TGTGCCAGCAGCTGGGGGGACAGGGTGGGGACTGAAGCTTTCTTT	CASSWGDRVGTEAFF
.	TRBV23-1	.	TRBJ2-2	TGCGCCAGCAGTCAATCGGGGTGCACGGAGGGGACCGGGGAGCTGTTTTTT	CASSQSGCTEGTGELFF
few	TRBV6-4	.	TRBJ2-1	TGTGCCAGCAGTAGCATACCGGGCAATGAGCAGTTCTTC	CASSSIPGNEQFF
once	TRBV9	.	TRBJ2-3	TGTGCCAGCAGCAAAAGAGGGCTCACTAGCACAGATACGCAGTATTTT	CASSKRGLTSTDTQYF
.	TRBV7-2	.	TRBJ1-2	TGTGCCAGCAGCCCCTGGGGAGGTACTAACTATGGCTACACCTTC	CASSPWGGTNYGYTF
.	TRBV7-2	.	TRBJ2-3	TGTGCCAGCAGCTTAGCCCCCCGGAGCACAGATACGCAGTATTTT	CASSLAPRSTDTQYF
.	TRBV10-1	TRBD2	TRBJ2-2	TGCGCCAGCAGCTCGGGGGGGCGGGAGCTGTTTTTT	CASSSGGRELFF
.	TRBV28	.	TRBJ2-5	TGTGCCAGCAGTGACCGACTAGAAGAGACCCAGTACTTC	CASSDRLEETQYF
once	TRBV15	.	TRBJ2-7	TGTGCCACCAGCAGAGATCGCAGGGGAATGGAGCAGTACTTC	CATSRDRRGMEQYF
.	TRBV7-9	.	TRBJ1-3	TGTGCCAGCAGCTTAGCGGAGGGAGGAAACACCATATATTTT	CASSLAEGGNTIYF
.	TRBV19	TRBD2	TRBJ2-7	TGTGCCAGTAGTATTAGCGGGAACCCCTACGAGCAGTACTTC	CASSISGNPYEQYF
.	TRBV27	TRBD2	TRBJ2-3	TGTGCCAGCAGACCCTTGGGACTAGGAGGCACAGATACGCAGTATTTT	CASRPLGLGGTDTQYF
once	TRBV24-1	TRBD1	TRBJ2-7	TGTGCCACCAGTGATGACAGGGGAACCTACGAGCAGTACTTC	CATSDDRGTYEQYF
.	TRBV28	.	TRBJ2-7	TGTGCCAGCAGTTTGGGACTTAAATCCTACGAGCAGTACTTC	CASSLGLKSYEQYF